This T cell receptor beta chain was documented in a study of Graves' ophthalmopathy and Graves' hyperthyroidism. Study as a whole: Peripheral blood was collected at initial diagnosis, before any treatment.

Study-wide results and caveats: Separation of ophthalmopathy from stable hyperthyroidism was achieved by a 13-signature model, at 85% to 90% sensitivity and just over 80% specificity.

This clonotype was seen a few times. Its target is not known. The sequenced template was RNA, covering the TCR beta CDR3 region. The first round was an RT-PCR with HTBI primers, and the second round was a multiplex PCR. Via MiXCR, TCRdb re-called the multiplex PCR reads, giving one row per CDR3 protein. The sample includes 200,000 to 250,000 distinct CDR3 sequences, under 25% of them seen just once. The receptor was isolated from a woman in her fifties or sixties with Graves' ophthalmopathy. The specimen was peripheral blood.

CDR3 region: CASSPGQGPPNTEAFF. Written as DNA, the CDR3 is TGTGCCAGCAGCCCGGGACAGGGGCCTCCGAACACTGAAGCTTTCTTT. This rearrangement joins TRBV12-3 or TRBV12-4 to TRBJ1-1, with TRBD1 matching over 10 bases. CDR3 length equals 16 residues. Trimming cost V 6 bases and J 1 base; bases outside gene matches: 8.